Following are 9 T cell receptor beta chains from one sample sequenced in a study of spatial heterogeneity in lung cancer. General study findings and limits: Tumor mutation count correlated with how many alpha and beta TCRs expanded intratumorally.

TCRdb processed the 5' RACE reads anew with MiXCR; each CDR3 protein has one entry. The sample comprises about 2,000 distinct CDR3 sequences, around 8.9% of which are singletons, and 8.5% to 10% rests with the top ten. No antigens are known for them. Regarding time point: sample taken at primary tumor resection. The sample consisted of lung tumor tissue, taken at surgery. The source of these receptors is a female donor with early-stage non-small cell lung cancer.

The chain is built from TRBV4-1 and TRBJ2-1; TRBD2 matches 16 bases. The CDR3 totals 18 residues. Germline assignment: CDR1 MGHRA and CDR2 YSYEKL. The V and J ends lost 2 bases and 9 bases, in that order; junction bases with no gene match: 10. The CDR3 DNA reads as TGCGCCAGCAGCCAACTTTGGCCGGGACTAGCGGGAGGGGGTGAGCAGTTCTTC. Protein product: CASSQLWPGLAGGGEQFF.

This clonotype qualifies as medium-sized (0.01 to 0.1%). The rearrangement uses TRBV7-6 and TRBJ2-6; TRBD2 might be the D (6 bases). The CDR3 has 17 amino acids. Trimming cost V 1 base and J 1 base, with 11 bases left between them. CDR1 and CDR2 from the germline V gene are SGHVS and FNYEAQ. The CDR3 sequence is CASSLDTAGSGANVLTF. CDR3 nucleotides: TGTGCCAGCAGCTTAGATACGGCGGGGTCTGGGGCCAACGTCCTGACTTTC.

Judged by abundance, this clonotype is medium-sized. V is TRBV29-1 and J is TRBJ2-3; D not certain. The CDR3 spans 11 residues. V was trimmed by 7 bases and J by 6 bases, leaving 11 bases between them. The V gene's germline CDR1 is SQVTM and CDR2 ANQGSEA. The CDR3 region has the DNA TGCAGCGCCTACTCTCCGGATACGCAGTATTTT. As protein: CSAYSPDTQYF.

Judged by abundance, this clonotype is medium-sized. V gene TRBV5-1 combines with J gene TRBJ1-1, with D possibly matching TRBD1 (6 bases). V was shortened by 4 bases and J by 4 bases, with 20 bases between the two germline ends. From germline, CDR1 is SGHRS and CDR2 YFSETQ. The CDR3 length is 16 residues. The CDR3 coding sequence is TGCGCCAGCAGCCCCCCCGGGAGGGGGGAGTCCACTGAAGCTTTCTTT. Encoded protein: CASSPPGRGESTEAFF.

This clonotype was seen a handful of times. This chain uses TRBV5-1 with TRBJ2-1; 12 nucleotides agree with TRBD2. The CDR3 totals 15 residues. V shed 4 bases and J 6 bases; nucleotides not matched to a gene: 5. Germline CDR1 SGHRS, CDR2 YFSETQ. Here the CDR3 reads CASSAELAGGNEQFF. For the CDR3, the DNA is TGCGCCAGCAGCGCAGAACTAGCGGGGGGCAATGAGCAGTTCTTC.

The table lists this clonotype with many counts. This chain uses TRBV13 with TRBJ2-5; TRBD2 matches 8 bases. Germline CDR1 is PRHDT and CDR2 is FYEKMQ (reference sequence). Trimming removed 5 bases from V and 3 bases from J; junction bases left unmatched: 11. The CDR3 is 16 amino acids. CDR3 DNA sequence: TGTGCCAGCAGCCCCTTCGGGGGGGGGAAGGAAGAGACCCAGTACTTC. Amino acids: CASSPFGGGKEETQYF. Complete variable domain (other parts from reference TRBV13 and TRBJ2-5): AAGVIQSPRHLIKEKRETATLKCYPIPRHDTVYWYQQGPGQDPQFLISFYEKMQSDKGSIPDRFSAQQFSDYHSELNMSSLELGDSALYFCASSPFGGGKEETQYFGPGTRLLVL.

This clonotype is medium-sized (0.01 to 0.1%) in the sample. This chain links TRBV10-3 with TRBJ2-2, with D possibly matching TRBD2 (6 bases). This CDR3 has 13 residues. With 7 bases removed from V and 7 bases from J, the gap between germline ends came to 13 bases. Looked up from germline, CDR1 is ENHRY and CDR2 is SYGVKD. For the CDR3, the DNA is TGTGCCATCACCGGGACTCAAGGCGGGGAGCTGTTTTTT. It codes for CAITGTQGGELFF.

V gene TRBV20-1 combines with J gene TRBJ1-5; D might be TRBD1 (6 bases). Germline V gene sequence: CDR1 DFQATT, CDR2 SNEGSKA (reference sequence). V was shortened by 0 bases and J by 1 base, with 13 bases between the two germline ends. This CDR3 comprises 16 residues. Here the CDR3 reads CSARDLGGLSNQPQHF. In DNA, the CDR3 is TGCAGTGCTAGAGATTTAGGGGGGTTAAGCAATCAGCCCCAGCATTTT.

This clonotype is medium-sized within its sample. The CDR3, as DNA: TGTGCCAGCAGTTTAAAAAGGGTTTTGGGTGAAAAACTGTTTTTT. It is translated as CASSLKRVLGEKLFF. V usage is TRBV12-3 or TRBV12-4 and J usage is TRBJ1-4; D is unresolved. The V end lost 2 bases, the J end lost 7 bases, and 14 bases lay between the germline ends. This CDR3 contains 15 residues.